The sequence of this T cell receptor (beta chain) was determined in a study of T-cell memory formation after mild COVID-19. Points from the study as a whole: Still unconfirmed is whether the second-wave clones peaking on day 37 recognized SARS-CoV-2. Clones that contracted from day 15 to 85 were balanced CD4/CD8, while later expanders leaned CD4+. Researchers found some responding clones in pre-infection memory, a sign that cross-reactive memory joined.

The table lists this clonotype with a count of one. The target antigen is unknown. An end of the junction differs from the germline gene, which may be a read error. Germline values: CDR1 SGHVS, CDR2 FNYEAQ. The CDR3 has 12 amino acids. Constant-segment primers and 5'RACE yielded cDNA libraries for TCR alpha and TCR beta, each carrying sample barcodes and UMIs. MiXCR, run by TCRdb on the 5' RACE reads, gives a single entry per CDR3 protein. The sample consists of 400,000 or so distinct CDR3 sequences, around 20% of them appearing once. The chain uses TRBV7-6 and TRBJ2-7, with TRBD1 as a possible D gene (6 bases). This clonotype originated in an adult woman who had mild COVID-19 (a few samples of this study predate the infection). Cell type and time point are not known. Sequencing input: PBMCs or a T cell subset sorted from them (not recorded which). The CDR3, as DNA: TGTGCCAGCAGCTTAACAGGGTACGAGAAGTACTTC. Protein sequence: CASSLTGYEKYF.